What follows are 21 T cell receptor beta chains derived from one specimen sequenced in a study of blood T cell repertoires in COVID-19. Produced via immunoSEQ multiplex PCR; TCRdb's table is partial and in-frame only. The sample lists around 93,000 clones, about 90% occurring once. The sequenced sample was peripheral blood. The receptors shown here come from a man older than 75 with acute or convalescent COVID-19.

CDR3 sequence: CASSQNRGYEQFF. CDR3 DNA sequence: TGTGCCAGCAGCCAAAACAGGGGATATGAGCAGTTCTTC. The chain carries TRBV3-1 (or the pseudogene TRBV3-2) and TRBJ2-1; TRBD1 agrees at 7 bases. This CDR3 has 13 residues. The V gene end was trimmed by 2 bases and the J gene end by 8 bases; junction bases not matched to a gene: 3. Looked up from germline, CDR1 is LGHDT and CDR2 is YNNKEL (reference sequence).

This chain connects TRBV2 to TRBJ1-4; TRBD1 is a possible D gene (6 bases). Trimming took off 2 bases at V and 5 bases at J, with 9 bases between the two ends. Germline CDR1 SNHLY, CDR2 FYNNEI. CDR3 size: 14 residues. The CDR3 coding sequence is TGTGCCAGCAGTGAAATAGGGACAAATGAAAAACTGTTTTTT. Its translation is CASSEIGTNEKLFF.

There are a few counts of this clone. The CDR3 sequence is CASSLAGGYGYTF. The CDR3 DNA reads as TGCGCCAGCAGCTTGGCCGGTGGCTATGGCTACACCTTC. This rearrangement joins TRBV5-1 to TRBJ1-2; the D is unclear. The CDR3 has 13 residues. Germline V gives CDR1 SGHRS, CDR2 YFSETQ. Trimming cost V 0 bases and J 4 bases, with 7 bases left between them.

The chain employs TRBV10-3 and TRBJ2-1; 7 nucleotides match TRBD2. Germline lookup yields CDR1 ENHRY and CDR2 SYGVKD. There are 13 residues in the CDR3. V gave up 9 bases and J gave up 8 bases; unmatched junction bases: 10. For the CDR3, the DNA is TGTGCCATAAGCGGGGTCGGGGTCGATGAGCAGTTCTTC. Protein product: CAISGVGVDEQFF.

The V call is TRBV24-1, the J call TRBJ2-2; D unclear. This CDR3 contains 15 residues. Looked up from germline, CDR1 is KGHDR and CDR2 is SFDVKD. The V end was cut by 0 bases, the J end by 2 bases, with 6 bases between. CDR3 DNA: TGTGCCACCAGTGATTTGACTCAAAACACCGGGGAGCTGTTTTTT. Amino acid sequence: CATSDLTQNTGELFF.

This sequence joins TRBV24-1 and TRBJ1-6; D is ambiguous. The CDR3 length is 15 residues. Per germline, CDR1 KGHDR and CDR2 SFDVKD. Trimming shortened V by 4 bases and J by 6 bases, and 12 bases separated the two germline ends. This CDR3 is CATSDLKLPNSPLHF. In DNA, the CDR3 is TGTGCCACCAGTGACCTCAAACTCCCTAATTCACCCCTCCACTTT.

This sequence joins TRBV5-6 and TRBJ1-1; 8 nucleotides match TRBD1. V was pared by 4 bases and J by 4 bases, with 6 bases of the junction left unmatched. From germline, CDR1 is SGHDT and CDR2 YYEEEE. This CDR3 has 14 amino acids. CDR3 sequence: CASSPTGVGTEAFF. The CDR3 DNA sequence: TGTGCCAGCAGCCCGACAGGGGTAGGCACTGAAGCTTTCTTT.

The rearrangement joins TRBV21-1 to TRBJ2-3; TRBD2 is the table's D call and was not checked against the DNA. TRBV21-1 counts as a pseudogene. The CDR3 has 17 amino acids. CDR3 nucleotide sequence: TGTGCCAGCAGCATACGGACTAGCGGGAGGGCCGAGGATACGCAGTATTTT. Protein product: CASSIRTSGRAEDTQYF.

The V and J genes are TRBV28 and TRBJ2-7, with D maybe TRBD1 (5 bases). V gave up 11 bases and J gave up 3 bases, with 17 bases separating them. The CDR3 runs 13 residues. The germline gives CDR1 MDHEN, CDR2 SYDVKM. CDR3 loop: CAGRAGFYYEQYF. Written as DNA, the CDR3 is TGTGCCGGAAGAGCAGGGTTTTACTACGAGCAGTACTTC. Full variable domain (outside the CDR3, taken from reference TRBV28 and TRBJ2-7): DVKVTQSSRYLVKRTGEKVFLECVQDMDHENMFWYRQDPGLGLRLIYFSYDVKMKEKGDIPEGYSVSREKKERFSLILESASTNQTSMYLCAGRAGFYYEQYFGPGTRLTVT.

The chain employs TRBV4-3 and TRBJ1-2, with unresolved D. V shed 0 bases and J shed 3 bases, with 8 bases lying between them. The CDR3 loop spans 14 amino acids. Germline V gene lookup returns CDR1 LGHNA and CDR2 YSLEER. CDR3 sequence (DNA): TGCGCCAGCAGCCAAGATGGGAGAGACTATGGCTACACCTTC. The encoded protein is CASSQDGRDYGYTF.

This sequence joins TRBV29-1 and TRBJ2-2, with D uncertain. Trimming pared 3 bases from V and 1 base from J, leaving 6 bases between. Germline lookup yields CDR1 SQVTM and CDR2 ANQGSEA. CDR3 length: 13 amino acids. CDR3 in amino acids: CSVEVENTGELFF. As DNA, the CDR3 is TGCAGCGTTGAGGTAGAGAACACCGGGGAGCTGTTTTTT.

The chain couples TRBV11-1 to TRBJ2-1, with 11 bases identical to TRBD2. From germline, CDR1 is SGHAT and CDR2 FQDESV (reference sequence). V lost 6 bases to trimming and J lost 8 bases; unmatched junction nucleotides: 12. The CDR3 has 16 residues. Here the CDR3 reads CASRLEGLAAWDEQFF. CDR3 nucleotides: TGTGCCAGCAGATTGGAGGGACTAGCGGCTTGGGATGAGCAGTTCTTC.

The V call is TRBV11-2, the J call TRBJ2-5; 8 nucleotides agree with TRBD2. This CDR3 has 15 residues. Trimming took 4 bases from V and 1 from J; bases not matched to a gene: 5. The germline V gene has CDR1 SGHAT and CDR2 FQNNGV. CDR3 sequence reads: CASSSSGGLQETQYF. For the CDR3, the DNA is TGTGCCAGCAGCTCAAGCGGGGGTCTCCAAGAGACCCAGTACTTC.

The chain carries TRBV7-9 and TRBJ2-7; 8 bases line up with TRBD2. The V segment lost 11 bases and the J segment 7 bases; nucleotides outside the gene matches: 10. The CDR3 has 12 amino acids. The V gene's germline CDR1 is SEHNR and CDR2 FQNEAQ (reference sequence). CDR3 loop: CAGKELAEEQYF. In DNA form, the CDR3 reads TGTGCCGGTAAGGAACTAGCGGAGGAGCAGTACTTC.

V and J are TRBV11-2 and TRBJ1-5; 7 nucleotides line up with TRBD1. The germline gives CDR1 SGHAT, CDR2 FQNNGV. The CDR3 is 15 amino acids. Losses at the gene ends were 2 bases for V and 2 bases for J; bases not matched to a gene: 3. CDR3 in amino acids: CASSLPGGRNQPQHF. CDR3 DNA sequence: TGTGCCAGCAGCTTACCAGGGGGACGCAATCAGCCCCAGCATTTT.

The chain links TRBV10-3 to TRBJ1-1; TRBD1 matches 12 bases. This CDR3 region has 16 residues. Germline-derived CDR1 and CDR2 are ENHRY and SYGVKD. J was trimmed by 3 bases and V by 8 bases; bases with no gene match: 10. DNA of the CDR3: TGTGCCATCTACGCGGGACAGGGGGCAGGTCACACTGAAGCTTTCTTT. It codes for CAIYAGQGAGHTEAFF.

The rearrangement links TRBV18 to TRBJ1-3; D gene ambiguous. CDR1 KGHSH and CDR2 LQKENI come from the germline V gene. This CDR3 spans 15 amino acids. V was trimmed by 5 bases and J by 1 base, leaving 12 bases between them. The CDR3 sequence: CASSATGKSGNTIYF. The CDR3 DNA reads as TGTGCCAGCTCAGCAACGGGGAAGTCTGGAAACACCATATATTTT. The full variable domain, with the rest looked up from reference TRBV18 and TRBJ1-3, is NAGVMQNPRHLVRRRGQEARLRCSPMKGHSHVYWYRQLPEEGLKFMVYLQKENIIDESGMPKERFSAEFPKEGPSILRIQQVVRGDSAAYFCASSATGKSGNTIYFGEGSWLTVV.

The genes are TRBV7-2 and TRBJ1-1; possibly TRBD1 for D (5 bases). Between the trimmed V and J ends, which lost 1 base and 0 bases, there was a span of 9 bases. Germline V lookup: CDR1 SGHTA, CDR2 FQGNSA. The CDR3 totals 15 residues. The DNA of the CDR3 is TGTGCCAGCAGCTTAGTGAAGGGGCTGAACACTGAAGCTTTCTTT. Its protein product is CASSLVKGLNTEAFF.

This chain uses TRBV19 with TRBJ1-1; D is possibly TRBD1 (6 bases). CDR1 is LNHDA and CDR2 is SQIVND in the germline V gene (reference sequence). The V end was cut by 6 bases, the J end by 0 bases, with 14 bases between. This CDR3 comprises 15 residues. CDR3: CASRAGGQLNTEAFF. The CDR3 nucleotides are TGTGCCAGTAGGGCGGGCGGACAGTTGAACACTGAAGCTTTCTTT.

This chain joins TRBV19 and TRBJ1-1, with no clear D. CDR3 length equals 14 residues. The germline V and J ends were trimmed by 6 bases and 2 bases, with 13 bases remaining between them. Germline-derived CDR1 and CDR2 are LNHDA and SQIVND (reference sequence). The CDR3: CASRQQSTNTEAFF. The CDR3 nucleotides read TGTGCCAGTAGGCAACAGTCAACTAACACTGAAGCTTTCTTT.

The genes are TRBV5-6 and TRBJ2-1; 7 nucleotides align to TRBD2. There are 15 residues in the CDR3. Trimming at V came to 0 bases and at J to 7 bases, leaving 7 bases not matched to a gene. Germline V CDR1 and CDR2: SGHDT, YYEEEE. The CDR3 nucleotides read TGTGCCAGCAGCTTGGAGGGCGGGAGCGGAAATGAGCAGTTCTTC. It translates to CASSLEGGSGNEQFF.